This T cell receptor beta chain was identified in a study of blood T cell repertoires in COVID-19 (dated by TCRdb to about 2020). Notes on the research overall: The collaborator samples originated in the United States, Italy and Spain and spanned the acute and convalescent phases of COVID-19. The material from the prospective study consisted of cDNA or gDNA derived from T cells, B-cell-depleted T cells, or PBMCs. Subjects who had been exposed to COVID-19, were actively infected with it, or had recovered from it provided the deeply sampled blood TCRbeta repertoires that made up the dataset. A freely available public database, intended as a resource for researchers studying the immune response to SARS-CoV-2, is where the repertoires were released. Samples came from the ongoing ImmuneRACE study (first 160 participants) plus 1,254 subjects from 6 global collaborators. A de-identified subject ID, COVID-19 status, age in years and sex were almost always included in the sample metadata. Where available, HLA class I and class II types were obtained from metadata supplied by the sample provider rather than from assay-based typing.

TCRbeta CDR3 regions were amplified from genomic DNA by means of the immunoSEQ Assay, a bias-controlled multiplex PCR. On the authors' methods: Within the assay, amplification of reference gene primers was used to estimate how many nucleated cells each sample contained. To quantify the absolute abundance of each unique TCRbeta CDR3 rearrangement, sequence reads were collapsed and filtered. For each sample, productive Simpson clonality was calculated as the square root of Simpson's diversity index across productive rearrangements. The clones in this table, taken by TCRdb from immuneACCESS, are in-frame only. Not every clone is retained; where verified, under half of the shortfall comes from an unresolved V gene, and the cause of the rest is unknown. The V and J calls and clone size are taken from that table; D and trimming were inferred from the DNA. The sample contains 140,000 or so clones, around 85% of them found a single time. Jointly, the top ten make up around 3% of the sample.

Per the germline V gene (reference sequence), MNHNY is the CDR1 and SVGAGI is the CDR2. The V end loses 6 bases and the J end loses 8 bases, and a stretch of 16 bases separates them. The CDR3 has 13 amino acids, counting the end cysteine and phenylalanine. Only the CDR3 portion is preserved as DNA: 39 bases, with reading frame beginning at the first base. Each collaborating institution followed its own protocols to collect whole blood in K2EDTA tubes. Collaborator samples were shipped for TCRbeta analysis as frozen whole blood, isolated PBMCs, or DNA extracted from either sample type. Remarks on this clone: Its target antigen remains unknown. There are no base qualities to consult, and no much larger clone falls within one base.

What the research found in general, with its limitations: The amount of clinical and demographic metadata varied by source and participant and was provided uncurated.

Recombination joined TRBV6-6 with TRBJ1-2; the D gene identity is not certain. This clonotype originated in a woman of 80 years or more with acute or convalescent COVID-19. The source material was peripheral blood. The nucleotides read TGTGCCAGCAGGTATACGCTAGGGAGCGGCTACACCTTC. Its protein product is CASRYTLGSGYTF.